This T cell receptor beta chain was sequenced for a study of blood T cell repertoires in COVID-19. Background on the study: Samples of COVID-19 (acute and convalescent) were obtained from the United States, Italy and Spain. In each case, the material was cDNA or gDNA derived from T cells, B-cell-depleted T cells, or PBMCs.

This CDR3 spans 15 amino acids. Germline loops: CDR1 MGHRA, CDR2 YSYEKL. Trimming pared 10 bases from V and 0 bases from J, leaving 16 bases between. Per the original data handling: Estimates of nucleated cell counts were drawn from the amplification of reference gene primers. Sequencing was performed with immunoSEQ multiplex PCR; in TCRdb, only in-frame clones are kept and a portion is missing. The V and J calls and clone size are taken from that table; D and trimming were inferred from the DNA. Among under 75,000 clones, around 83% were seen once, and the ten largest hold roughly 6%. V gene TRBV4-1 combines with J gene TRBJ1-5; D is unresolved. Sequencing input: peripheral blood. The TCR comes from a human donor in a cohort sampled during active COVID-19. Written as DNA, the CDR3 is TGCGCCACAGCCTCAGGCCACAGTAGCAATCAGCCCCAGCATTTT. This translates into CATASGHSSNQPQHF.